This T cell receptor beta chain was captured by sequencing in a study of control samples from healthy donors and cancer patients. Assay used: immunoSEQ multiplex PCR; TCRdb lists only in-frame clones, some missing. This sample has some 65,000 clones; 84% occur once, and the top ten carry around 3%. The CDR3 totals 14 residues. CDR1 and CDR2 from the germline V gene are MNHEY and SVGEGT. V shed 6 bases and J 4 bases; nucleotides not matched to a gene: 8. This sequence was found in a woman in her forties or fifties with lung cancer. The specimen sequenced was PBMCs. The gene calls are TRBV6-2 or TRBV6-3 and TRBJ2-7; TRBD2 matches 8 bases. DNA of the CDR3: TGTGCCAGCAGCCTAGGGACTAGTCATTACGAGCAGTACTTC. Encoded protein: CASSLGTSHYEQYF.